This T cell receptor (beta chain) was identified in a study of blood T cell repertoires in COVID-19 (dated by TCRdb to 2018 to 2020). Regarding the study in general: Samples covering the acute and convalescent phases of COVID-19 were provided by collaborators in the United States, Italy and Spain. The prospective study material was composed of cDNA or gDNA derived from T cells, B-cell-depleted T cells, or PBMCs. The dataset comprised deeply sampled blood TCRbeta repertoires from subjects exposed to, actively infected with, or recovered from COVID-19. The repertoires were released in a freely available public database intended as a resource for research on the immune response to SARS-CoV-2. Samples were obtained from the ongoing ImmuneRACE study (first 160 participants) and from about 1,300 subjects provided by 6 global collaborators. Sample metadata almost always included a de-identified subject ID, COVID-19 status, age in years and sex. Where available, HLA class I and class II types were taken from metadata supplied by the sample provider and were not determined by assay-based typing.

What the study reported, not specific to this receptor: The quantity of clinical and demographic metadata differed by source and by participant and was supplied without curation.

Each collaborating institution followed its own protocols to collect whole blood in K2EDTA tubes. For TCRbeta analysis, collaborators shipped samples in one of three forms: frozen whole blood, isolated PBMCs, or DNA extracted from either of those sample types. Points on this clone: Its antigen remains undetermined. Base qualities were left out, and no much larger clone turns up one base away.

TCRbeta CDR3 regions were amplified from genomic DNA by means of the immunoSEQ Assay, a bias-controlled multiplex PCR. The paper's data handling went like this. Nucleated cell counts per sample were estimated from amplification of reference gene primers within the assay. Sequence reads were collapsed and filtered to measure the absolute abundance of every unique TCRbeta CDR3 rearrangement. For each sample, productive Simpson clonality was calculated by taking the square root of Simpson's diversity index across productive rearrangements. Imported from immuneACCESS, the table was reduced by TCRdb to in-frame sequences with V and J called. These copies leave out some clones; in studies compared against another copy, an unresolved V gene accounts for under half, and the cause of the remainder is not known. Clonal size and the V and J genes are those of that table, whereas D and trimming came from the DNA. The sample includes about 180,000 clones, with around 83% observed a single time. The ten largest clones capture 5.5% to 8% of the sample.

The germline V gene yields SGDLS for CDR1 and YYNGEE for CDR2. There are 17 amino acids in the CDR3, from cysteine to phenylalanine inclusive. Only the CDR3 portion is preserved as DNA: 51 bases, with reading frame beginning at the first base. Cut back by 0 bases and 0 bases, the V and J ends lie 10 bases apart. This receptor chain uses TRBV9 and TRBJ1-6, with the D gene call left open. The sequence came from a man aged 50 to 59 with active or convalescent COVID-19. Input material: peripheral blood. The nucleotide sequence reads as follows: TGTGCCAGCAGCGTAGGAGGGAGGAGCTCCTATAATTCACCCCTCCACTTT. Its coded protein is CASSVGGRSSYNSPLHF.